A selection of T cell receptor beta chains follows, all from one sample in a study of OX40 agonist ivuxolimab in advanced cancers. Repertoires were generated with immunoSEQ multiplex PCR, while TCRdb's copy carries only in-frame clones and drops some. The data show fewer than 35,000 clones, about 83% seen once. The input for sequencing was CD4+ or CD8+ T cells sorted from blood, taken in a trial of the OX40 agonist ivuxolimab. These receptors all come from an adult with an advanced solid tumor such as melanoma, head and neck, liver or kidney cancer. The CDR3 runs from the conserved cysteine through the conserved F or W. Fields, in order: J gene, V gene, clone size, D gene, CDR3 DNA, CDR3 protein. D genes are given only for firm matches. Only some rows state a clone size, as once, few, many or a class for expanded clones.

>TRBJ1-6|TRBV2|NA|NA
TGTGCCGGATCCTTACCAGAGGTTTCGCCCCTCCACTTT
CAGSLPEVSPLHF
>TRBJ2-3|TRBV28|NA|NA
TGTGCCAGCAGTTTATTAGGGGATGGGTACACAGATACGCAGTATTTT
CASSLLGDGYTDTQYF
>TRBJ2-5|TRBV6-4|NA|TRBD2
TGTGCCAGCAGTGAAAGAAGCGGGAGTTTGGAGACCCAGTACTTC
CASSERSGSLETQYF
>TRBJ1-5|TRBV7-8|NA|NA
TGTGCCAGCAGCTTAGAGGCGGCGGGACCCAATCAGCCCCAGCATTTT
CASSLEAAGPNQPQHF
>TRBJ1-1|TRBV28|NA|NA
TGTGCCAGCAGTCCCACAGGATCGGCAGGGTTGAGCACTGAAGCTTTCTTT
CASSPTGSAGLSTEAFF
>TRBJ2-3|TRBV7-7|NA|NA
TGTGCTAGCAGCTTATGGGGAGCAGATACGCAGTATTTT
CASSLWGADTQYF
>TRBJ2-7|TRBV11-2|few|NA
TGTGCCAGCAGCCCCGACGAGGGAGCATCCTACGAGCAGTACTTC
CASSPDEGASYEQYF
>TRBJ1-2|TRBV6-5|once|TRBD1
TGTGCCAGCAGTTACCACACAGGGGACTATGGCTACACCTTC
CASSYHTGDYGYTF
>TRBJ1-2|TRBV28|NA|NA
TGTGCCAGCAGTTTAAGGCAGGGATCCTATGGCTACACCTTC
CASSLRQGSYGYTF
>TRBJ2-5|TRBV12-5|NA|NA
TGTGCTAGTGGTTTGTCACCTGGGACCCAGTACTTC
CASGLSPGTQYF
>TRBJ2-7|TRBV13|few|TRBD1
TGTGCCAGCAGCCCCGGGACAGGGTTACACGAGCAGTACTTC
CASSPGTGLHEQYF
>TRBJ2-7|TRBV5-4|NA|NA
TGTGCCAGCAGCTTGGATAAGGGGCTAACCTACGAGCAGTACTTC
CASSLDKGLTYEQYF
>TRBJ2-2|TRBV27|NA|NA
TGTGCCAGCAGCTATAGGCCTTATCGGGACACCGGGGAGCTGTTTTTT
CASSYRPYRDTGELFF
>TRBJ2-3|TRBV27|NA|NA
TGTGCCAGCAGTTTATGGCCAGCAGGGGATACGCAGTATTTT
CASSLWPAGDTQYF
>TRBJ2-2|TRBV27|NA|NA
TGTGCCAGCGGGGGACTTTCGAACACCGGGGAGCTGTTTTTT
CASGGLSNTGELFF
>TRBJ2-3|TRBV6-6|NA|NA
TGTGCCAGCAGTTACTTCCCCACAGATACGCAGTATTTT
CASSYFPTDTQYF
>TRBJ1-3|TRBV6-5|NA|NA
TGTGCCAGCAGTTCCTCCGGGGTACCTGGAAACACCATATATTTT
CASSSSGVPGNTIYF
>TRBJ2-1|TRBV29-1|once|TRBD2
TGCAGCGTTCATCTAGCGGCGTACAATGAGCAGTTCTTC
CSVHLAAYNEQFF
>TRBJ2-7|TRBV6-6|few|NA
TGTGCCAGCAGTCCCGAATCCTACGAGCAGTACTTC
CASSPESYEQYF
>TRBJ2-1|TRBV11-3|NA|NA
TGTGCCAGCAGCACCCGAGGGGGTAGCTCCTACAATGAGCAGTTCTTC
CASSTRGGSSYNEQFF
>TRBJ2-1|TRBV9|NA|NA
TGTGCCAGCAGCGTAGGGGCTTCCCCCAATGAGCAGTTCTTC
CASSVGASPNEQFF
>TRBJ2-5|TRBV7-3|NA|TRBD2
TGTGCCAGCAGTTCCGGGACTAAAGAGACCCAGTACTTC
CASSSGTKETQYF
>TRBJ2-5|TRBV6-5|NA|TRBD2
TGTGCCAGCAGTCCCGTAGCGGGAGTCAGAGAGACCCAGTACTTC
CASSPVAGVRETQYF
>TRBJ2-2|TRBV27|once|NA
TGTGCCAGCAGTTTTACCCCGAGGGGAGAGCTGTTTTTT
CASSFTPRGELFF
>TRBJ2-7|TRBV5-5|NA|NA
TGTGCCAGCAGCTTTTCCCGGACCTACACCTACGAGCAGTACTTC
CASSFSRTYTYEQYF
>TRBJ2-5|TRBV28|NA|TRBD2
TGTGCCAGCAGTTTAAGGAGGACTAGCGGGGAGACCCAGTACTTC
CASSLRRTSGETQYF
>TRBJ2-1|TRBV2|NA|TRBD2
TGTGCCAGCGTTACTAGCGGGGCGACCAATGAGCAGTTCTTC
CASVTSGATNEQFF
>TRBJ2-3|TRBV5-6|NA|TRBD1
TGTGCCAGCAGCTCGGTCCAGTCCGGGACAGGACCCCATTCGGATACGCAGTATTTT
CASSSVQSGTGPHSDTQYF
>TRBJ1-4|TRBV9|NA|NA
TGTGCCAGCAGCGGATCCGGGCCCAATGAAAAACTGTTTTTT
CASSGSGPNEKLFF
>TRBJ2-7|TRBV6-6|NA|NA
TGTGCCAGCACCCGCTCGGAACAGGGCTACGAGCAGTACTTC
CASTRSEQGYEQYF
>TRBJ1-5|TRBV6-5|NA|NA
TGTGCCAGCAGAGGGGGGAAGAAAGGCAATCAGCCCCAGCATTTT
CASRGGKKGNQPQHF
>TRBJ1-1|TRBV4-1|NA|NA
TGCGCCAGCAGCCAAGGAGGGGTAGAGGTTGTTGACACTGAAGCTTTCTTT
CASSQGGVEVVDTEAFF
>TRBJ2-7|TRBV29-1|NA|NA
TGCAGCCCGACTTCCTACGAGCAGTACTTC
CSPTSYEQYF
>TRBJ2-7|TRBV4-1|NA|TRBD1
TGCGCCAGCAGCCAACTCGACAGGGACGAGCAGTACTTC
CASSQLDRDEQYF
>TRBJ1-5|TRBV4-1|NA|TRBD1
TGCGCCAGCAGCAGCAAAGGACAGGGCGATCAGCCCCAGCATTTT
CASSSKGQGDQPQHF
>TRBJ2-7|TRBV2|NA|NA
TGTGCCAGCAGACATTCTCGGGGAGGCCCCTACGAGCAGTACTTC
CASRHSRGGPYEQYF
>TRBJ2-7|TRBV4-2|NA|TRBD2
TGTGCCAGCAGCCAAGAGGATAGCGGGCGCTCCTACGAGCAGTACTTC
CASSQEDSGRSYEQYF
>TRBJ2-3|TRBV11-3|NA|TRBD1
TGTGCCAGCAGCCCACAGGGGGGTACGCAGTATTTT
CASSPQGGTQYF
>TRBJ2-5|TRBV18|NA|NA
TGTGCCAGCTCACCACCGGACTACCCACAAGAGACCCAGTACTTC
CASSPPDYPQETQYF
>TRBJ2-2|TRBV28|NA|TRBD1
TGTGGGCCGACAGGGGGAGGCACCGGGGAGCTGTTTTTT
CGPTGGGTGELFF
>TRBJ2-1|TRBV9|NA|TRBD2
TGTGCCAGCACCTTCGAAGGCCTAGCGGGAGGGGCCTACAATGAGCAGTTCTTC
CASTFEGLAGGAYNEQFF
>TRBJ1-1|TRBV4-1|NA|NA
TGCGCCAGCAGTCCCGACAGGAACCCCCTGAACACTGAAGCTTTCTTT
CASSPDRNPLNTEAFF